The TCR beta chain under discussion was sequenced for a study of blood T cells in healthy people across ages. Findings and limits, study-wide: From one million sequenced T cells, diversity estimates were lower bounds.

Comment on this clonotype: Its antigen is unidentified.

A second 7 to 11 cycle PCR used barcoded and J-beta primers. TCRdb processed the 5' RACE reads anew with MiXCR; each CDR3 protein has one entry. The table lists some 1.5 million distinct CDR3 sequences, about 45% of them singletons. The CDR3 sequence is 14 residues long. V was cut by 6 bases and J by 4 bases, with 14 bases left in between. CDR1 is MNHNS and CDR2 is SASEGT in the germline V gene. The origin of this receptor is a woman younger than 35 in good health. V gene TRBV6-1 combines with J gene TRBJ2-3; tentatively, D is TRBD1 (5 bases). What was sequenced was blood. CDR3 sequence: CASSQGFVADTQYF. In DNA, the CDR3 is TGTGCCAGCAGCCAGGGATTTGTCGCAGATACGCAGTATTTT.